This record looks at one TCR beta chain sequence and its context. These data originate in a study of OX40 agonist ivuxolimab in advanced cancers. The table came from immunoSEQ multiplex PCR; TCRdb's copy has only in-frame clones and leaves some out. Counted here are some 50,000 clones, roughly 90% occurring once; the ten biggest clones make up roughly 4.9%. The germline gives CDR1 MNHEY, CDR2 SMNVEV (reference sequence). V lost 2 bases, J lost 6 bases, and 19 bases lay in between. CDR3 length: 17 amino acids. This TCR came from an adult with an advanced solid tumor such as melanoma, head and neck, liver or kidney cancer. Material: CD4+ or CD8+ T cells sorted from blood, obtained in a trial of the OX40 agonist ivuxolimab. The V call is TRBV27, the J call TRBJ2-2; tentatively, D is TRBD1 or TRBD2 (6 bases each). CDR3 loop: CASSLVRGRGLSGELFF. CDR3 coding DNA: TGTGCCAGCAGTTTAGTCCGGGGGCGCGGTTTGTCCGGGGAGCTGTTTTTT.